Listed below are T cell receptor beta chains from one sample, sequenced in a study of Ad26.COV2.S vaccination and SARS-CoV-2 variants. The table came from immunoSEQ multiplex PCR; TCRdb's copy has only in-frame clones and leaves some out. The sample carries about 370,000 clones, around nine tenths recorded once. Material: peripheral blood, obtained in a trial of Ad26.COV2.S vaccine versus placebo. These receptors were collected from a person aged 18-65 years who received the Ad26.COV2.S COVID-19 vaccine or a placebo. Both conserved end residues are part of each CDR3. D genes are given only for firm matches. Clone sizes are given selectively: once, few, many, or a class where the clone is expanded.

D gene | clone size | J gene | V gene | CDR3 protein | CDR3 DNA
NA | NA | TRBJ2-5 | TRBV2 | CASAGGQETQYF | TGTGCCAGCGCAGGGGGGCAGGAGACCCAGTACTTC
NA | NA | TRBJ1-2 | TRBV5-1 | CASSLDPGSGFHGYTF | TGCGCCAGCAGCTTAGATCCAGGTTCGGGGTTTCATGGCTACACCTTC
NA | NA | TRBJ2-2 | TRBV18 | CASSPQGPSAAGELFF | TGTGCCAGCTCACCACAGGGACCCTCGGCCGCCGGGGAGCTGTTTTTT
NA | NA | TRBJ2-7 | TRBV5-1 | CASSPTGNLYEQYF | TGCGCCAGCAGCCCAACAGGTAATCTATACGAGCAGTACTTC
TRBD2 | NA | TRBJ2-5 | TRBV6-2/TRBV6-3 | CASSPREAQETQYF | TGTGCCAGCAGTCCCCGGGAGGCCCAAGAGACCCAGTACTTC
NA | few | TRBJ2-1 | TRBV19 | CASRGWGDYNEQFF | TGTGCCAGTCGTGGGTGGGGGGATTACAATGAGCAGTTCTTC
NA | NA | TRBJ1-1 | TRBV6-5 | CASSREGTEAFF | TGTGCCAGCAGTAGGGAGGGAACTGAAGCTTTCTTT
TRBD2 | NA | TRBJ2-5 | TRBV4-1 | CASSQVGGRKETQYF | TGCGCCAGCAGCCAGGTCGGGGGGAGGAAAGAGACCCAGTACTTC
TRBD1 | NA | TRBJ1-2 | TRBV27 | CASSPPRQGGGYGYTF | TGTGCCAGCAGTCCCCCTCGACAGGGGGGGGGCTATGGCTACACCTTC
TRBD1 | NA | TRBJ1-1 | TRBV10-2 | CASSLGGSATEAFF | TGCGCCAGCAGTTTAGGGGGCTCGGCCACTGAAGCTTTCTTT
NA | NA | TRBJ2-5 | TRBV7-2 | CASSQGDRRETQYF | TGTGCCAGCAGTCAAGGGGATAGGAGGGAGACCCAGTACTTC
TRBD1 | NA | TRBJ2-7 | TRBV3-1/TRBV3-2 | CASSQGRGTGTTEQYF | TGTGCCAGCAGCCAAGGGCGGGGGACAGGGACCACTGAGCAGTACTTC
NA | NA | TRBJ1-3 | TRBV5-4 | CASSLDTNTIYF | TGTGCCAGCAGCTTGGATACCAACACCATATATTTT
NA | NA | TRBJ1-2 | TRBV18 | CASSPAGDYGYTF | TGTGCCAGCTCACCCGCAGGGGACTATGGCTACACCTTC
NA | NA | TRBJ1-3 | TRBV7-2 | CASSLGGGSGNTIYF | TGTGCCAGCAGCTTAGGAGGAGGATCGGGAAACACCATATATTTT
NA | NA | TRBJ2-2 | TRBV5-6 | CASSWLGITGELFF | TGTGCCAGCAGCTGGCTGGGCATAACCGGGGAGCTGTTTTTT
NA | NA | TRBJ1-4 | TRBV6-6 | CASSTEGRVNEKLFF | TGTGCCAGCAGTACGGAGGGAAGGGTTAATGAAAAACTGTTTTTT
TRBD1 | NA | TRBJ1-1 | TRBV7-2 | CASSSRRDRGMNTEAFF | TGTGCCAGCAGCTCAAGACGGGACAGGGGGATGAACACTGAAGCTTTCTTT
TRBD1 | once | TRBJ2-5 | TRBV19 | CASSSRGRETQYF | TGTGCCAGTAGCTCCAGGGGGCGGGAGACCCAGTACTTC
NA | NA | TRBJ2-7 | TRBV5-1 | CASSPGTGSYEQYF | TGCGCCAGCAGCCCGGGGACGGGATCCTACGAGCAGTACTTC
NA | NA | TRBJ2-7 | TRBV10-3 | CAISEVEGAGRGHEQYF | TGTGCCATCAGTGAGGTCGAGGGGGCAGGGCGGGGTCACGAGCAGTACTTC
NA | NA | TRBJ1-3 | TRBV11-3 | CALGRTDSGNTIYF | TGTGCGCTGGGGCGGACAGACTCTGGAAACACCATATATTTT
NA | NA | TRBJ2-5 | TRBV9 | CASSYTSRGSQETQYF | TGTGCCAGCAGCTATACTAGCCGGGGGAGCCAAGAGACCCAGTACTTC
TRBD1 | NA | TRBJ2-1 | TRBV5-1 | CASSLAGQGSWNEQFF | TGCGCCAGCAGCTTGGCGGGACAGGGAAGTTGGAATGAGCAGTTCTTC
TRBD1 | NA | TRBJ2-3 | TRBV7-9 | CASRPETGDTDTQYF | TGTGCCAGCAGACCCGAAACAGGGGACACAGATACGCAGTATTTT
NA | NA | TRBJ2-7 | TRBV6-2/TRBV6-3 | CASSYSTSYEQYF | TGTGCCAGCAGTTACTCGACTAGCTACGAGCAGTACTTC
NA | NA | TRBJ1-1 | TRBV28 | CASSGLPNTEAFF | TGTGCCAGCTCTGGACTACCGAACACTGAAGCTTTCTTT
NA | NA | TRBJ2-3 | TRBV4-1 | CASSQDKGSSTDTQYF | TGCGCCAGCAGCCAAGATAAAGGGAGCAGCACAGATACGCAGTATTTT
NA | NA | TRBJ1-5 | TRBV30 | CAWNFKGPSNQPQHF | TGTGCCTGGAACTTCAAGGGACCTAGCAATCAGCCCCAGCATTTT
NA | NA | TRBJ2-2 | TRBV11-2 | CASSLRNTGELFF | TGTGCCAGCAGCTTAAGGAACACCGGGGAGCTGTTTTTT
NA | NA | TRBJ2-5 | TRBV21-1 | CASSTVMKETQYF | TGTGCCAGCAGCACTGTAATGAAAGAGACCCAGTACTTC
TRBD2 | NA | TRBJ2-5 | TRBV2 | CASSEALFSGGPQETQYF | TGTGCCAGCAGTGAAGCGCTTTTTAGCGGGGGACCTCAAGAGACCCAGTACTTC
NA | NA | TRBJ2-3 | TRBV7-7 | CASSPGTATDTQYF | TGTGCTAGCAGCCCGGGAACGGCCACAGATACGCAGTATTTT
TRBD1 | NA | TRBJ2-3 | TRBV4-1 | CASSRAGTGMGDTQYF | TGCGCCAGCAGCCGAGCCGGGACAGGGATGGGGGATACGCAGTATTTT
NA | NA | TRBJ1-2 | TRBV10-3 | CAISSNRDEDGYTF | TGTGCCATCAGTTCCAACAGGGATGAAGATGGCTACACCTTC
NA | once | TRBJ1-6 | TRBV6-5 | CAWAVVGLDNSPLHF | TGTGCCTGGGCCGTGGTTGGACTGGATAATTCACCCCTCCACTTT
NA | NA | TRBJ2-3 | TRBV12-3/TRBV12-4 | CASSFIGEDTQYF | TGTGCCAGCAGTTTTATTGGGGAAGATACGCAGTATTTT
TRBD2 | NA | TRBJ2-1 | TRBV12-3/TRBV12-4 | CASSLLRGGEQFF | TGTGCCAGCAGTTTGCTTCGGGGGGGCGAGCAGTTCTTC
NA | NA | TRBJ1-2 | TRBV5-4 | CASSFPDRTNYGYTF | TGTGCCAGCAGCTTTCCTGACAGAACTAACTATGGCTACACCTTC
NA | NA | TRBJ1-6 | TRBV27 | CASRKATSHLHF | TGTGCCAGCAGAAAAGCCACATCCCACCTCCACTTT
NA | NA | TRBJ1-4 | TRBV30 | CACHLSRVHNEKLFF | TGTGCCTGCCACCTGTCCAGAGTACATAATGAAAAACTGTTTTTT
TRBD2 | NA | TRBJ2-1 | TRBV7-9 | CASSLTGGTNEQFF | TGTGCCAGCAGCTTGACGGGGGGGACCAATGAGCAGTTCTTC
TRBD2 | NA | TRBJ2-2 | TRBV7-6 | CASSPTSGAGGELFF | TGTGCCAGCAGCCCGACTAGCGGGGCTGGCGGGGAGCTGTTTTTT
NA | NA | TRBJ2-1 | TRBV7-2 | CASSFGGERRNEQFF | TGTGCCAGCAGCTTTGGCGGGGAACGAAGAAATGAGCAGTTCTTC
NA | NA | TRBJ1-3 | TRBV15 | CATSRDRPSGNTIYF | TGTGCCACCAGCAGAGACAGGCCTTCTGGAAACACCATATATTTT
NA | NA | TRBJ1-2 | TRBV11-2 | CASSSSIGPYGYTF | TGTGCCAGCAGCTCCTCAATCGGGCCCTATGGCTACACCTTC
TRBD1 | NA | TRBJ1-5 | TRBV12-3/TRBV12-4 | CASSWTGRQPQHF | TGTGCCAGCAGCTGGACAGGGCGACAGCCCCAGCATTTT
NA | NA | TRBJ1-1 | TRBV19 | CASTTGRGVNTEAFF | TGTGCCAGTACCACTGGCAGGGGCGTAAACACTGAAGCTTTCTTT
NA | once | TRBJ1-5 | TRBV4-1 | CASSRRIREQINQPQHF | TGCGCCAGCAGCCGACGGATTAGAGAACAGATCAATCAGCCCCAGCATTTT
NA | few | TRBJ2-7 | TRBV2 | CASVPVYEQYF | TGTGCCAGTGTTCCGGTCTACGAGCAGTACTTC
NA | NA | TRBJ1-1 | TRBV7-7 | CASSLSVNTEAFF | TGTGCCAGCAGCTTAAGCGTAAACACTGAAGCTTTCTTT
NA | NA | TRBJ1-6 | TRBV5-1 | CASSLSGDNSPLHF | TGCGCCAGCAGCTTGTCGGGGGACAATTCACCCCTCCACTTT
TRBD1 | few | TRBJ1-6 | TRBV30 | CAWHDRDRGFYNSPLHF | TGTGCCTGGCATGACCGGGACAGGGGGTTCTATAATTCACCCCTCCACTTT
NA | many | TRBJ1-3 | TRBV3-1/TRBV3-2 | CASSPFSGSSGNTIYF | TGTGCCAGCAGCCCCTTTTCGGGGAGCTCTGGAAACACCATATATTTT
TRBD1 | once | TRBJ1-4 | TRBV10-2 | CASRETGINEKLFF | TGCGCCAGCAGAGAGACAGGGATTAATGAAAAACTGTTTTTT